This T cell receptor beta chain was observed in a study of blood T cell repertoires in COVID-19. Whole-study context: Spain, Italy and the United States supplied samples that represented acute and convalescent COVID-19. T cells, B-cell-depleted T cells, or PBMCs provided the cDNA or gDNA that served as material.

Clones were sequenced by immunoSEQ multiplex PCR, and TCRdb holds only the in-frame ones, with some missing. The table shows approximately 400,000 clones, with 80% to 85% occurring only once. The study recruited people aged 18 to 89 years across roughly 23 US areas. In Cohort 3, a recovered donor had either two negative PCRs, clearance, or symptom resolution. The V and J ends lost 7 bases and 2 bases respectively, with 11 bases between them. The CDR3 extends over 13 amino acids. Germline V gene sequence: CDR1 MDHEN, CDR2 SYDVKM. Specimen: PBMCs or T cells enriched from blood (not recorded which). This chain uses TRBV28 with TRBJ1-2, with D possibly being TRBD1 (5 bases). This TCR derives from a woman aged 45-65 years who had recovered from COVID-19. For the CDR3, the DNA is TGTGCCAGCACCAGCGGGGGGAACTATGGCTACACCTTC. It codes for CASTSGGNYGYTF.